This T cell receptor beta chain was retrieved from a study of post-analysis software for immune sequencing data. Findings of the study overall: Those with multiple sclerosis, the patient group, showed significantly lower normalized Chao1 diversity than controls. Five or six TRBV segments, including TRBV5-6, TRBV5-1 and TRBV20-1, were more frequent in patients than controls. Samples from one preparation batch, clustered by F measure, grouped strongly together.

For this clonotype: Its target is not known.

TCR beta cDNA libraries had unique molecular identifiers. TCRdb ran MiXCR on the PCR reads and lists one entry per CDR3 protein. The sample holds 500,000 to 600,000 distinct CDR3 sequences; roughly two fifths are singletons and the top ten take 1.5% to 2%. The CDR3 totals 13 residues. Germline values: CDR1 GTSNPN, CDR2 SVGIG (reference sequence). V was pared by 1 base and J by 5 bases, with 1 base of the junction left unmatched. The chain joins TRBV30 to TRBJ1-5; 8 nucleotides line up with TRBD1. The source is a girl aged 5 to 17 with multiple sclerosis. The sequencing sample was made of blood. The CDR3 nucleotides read TGTGCCTGGAGTGACAGGGGGGATCAGCCCCAGCATTTT. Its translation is CAWSDRGDQPQHF.